Below, one T cell receptor (beta chain) is given with its context. Its antigen is as yet unknown. Method: immunoSEQ multiplex PCR; TCRdb's copy keeps in-frame clones and lacks some. In the table there are some 2.1 million clones, about 93% of which are singletons. Germline assignment: CDR1 MNHEY and CDR2 SMNVEV (reference sequence). CDR3 size: 15 residues. V lost 4 bases, J lost 6 bases, and 9 bases stayed unmatched. This sample was included in a study of shared clonotypes between healthy human individuals. Study-level findings and limits: Roughly 5% of naive CD4 clonotypes were common to a handful of donors.

CD45RO-negative CD8 cells positively selected for CCR7 made up the naive population, which excluded terminally differentiated effector memory CD45RA+ cells. V usage is TRBV27 and J usage is TRBJ2-7, with 10 bases aligning to TRBD1. Sequencing was performed on naive CD8+ T cells from PBMCs. This sequence originates from a man younger than 30 in good health. Some clones in this sample may be carry-over from other donors' samples. The CDR3 sequence is CASSWLGTGVGEQYF. In DNA, the CDR3 is TGTGCCAGCAGTTGGCTCGGGACAGGGGTGGGCGAGCAGTACTTC.